This T cell receptor (beta chain) was found in a study of beta chain features in type 1 diabetes (dated by TCRdb to 2016 to 2019). Regarding the complete study: No differences in mean age, gender distribution, total cell number or subset yield were found between patients and healthy donors. A total of some 100,000,000 sorted cells were examined across all samples, and the number of cells per subset was strongly correlated with RNA yield. The study compared the TCRB repertoires of sorted circulating CD4+ T cell subsets in recently diagnosed type 1 diabetes patients with those in matched healthy donors. Regulatory and stem cell-like memory subsets were isolated from only 8 patients and about eight healthy donors, whereas naive and central memory subsets came from all 30 or so donors. General conclusions and limits of the study: Because cDNA was sequenced instead of genomic DNA, activated cells with high expression could be over-represented, although the groups did not differ in activation or CD3 levels. Naive, central memory and regulatory TCRB repertoires appeared to be more alike among patients than among healthy donors. In all four CD4+ subsets, TCRB CDR3 length was moderately but significantly shorter in type 1 diabetes patients. Because the HLA sub-analyses included only small numbers of individuals, any influence of HLA type on TCRB rearrangement was left unresolved. PCR may preferentially amplify shorter templates, but because patient and control samples were amplified and corrected together, any resulting skew would affect both groups equally. Fewer insertions and more nucleotide deletions at VDJ recombination sites were observed in patients with type 1 diabetes, implying thymic rearrangement abnormalities.

From the germline V gene, CDR1 is SGHAT and CDR2 is FQNNGV. Its CDR3 holds 13 amino acids, cysteine through phenylalanine. Only CDR3 DNA is held: 39 bases, read in frame from base 1. All of the isolated RNA was reverse transcribed with the High Capacity cDNA Reverse Transcription Kit, so expressed TCRB transcripts were sequenced. Naive, central memory and regulatory T cell samples underwent deep immunoSEQ sequencing, averaging about 3.57 million total reads per sample. Sorted cells were lysed in RLT buffer, and RNA was extracted using DNase-treated RNeasy Micro or Mini kits according to cell number. To prevent cross-contamination, each cell subset was processed individually, whereas patient and healthy donor samples were processed jointly. TCRB sequences were amplified from cDNA with the immunoSEQ multiplex PCR, producing 87-bp fragments spanning the CDR3 region. The amplicons were sequenced using the Illumina HiSeq platform. As for the authors' bioinformatics: Synthetic template baselines were used to correct PCR bias computationally, reads within Hamming distance 2 were collapsed together, and singletons that could not be merged were discarded. Reads were aligned to IMGT to assign V, D and J genes, CDR3 length, and insertions or deletions at six rearrangement sites. Clonotype counts were normalized to sorted cell number within each subset before computing true diversity and Gini coefficients with the tcR R package. The overlap coefficient, calculated on TCRB nucleotide sequences, was used to quantify repertoire sharing. The source is immuneACCESS, and TCRdb retained only in-frame sequences with V and J called. Part of the clones is not carried over; for the studies checked, unresolved V genes explain less than half of this, and the remainder is unexplained. D and trimming come from the DNA, and the V and J calls and clone size come from that table. Here the sample has around 150,000 clones; 8% to 8.5% occur a single time. The ten largest account for 0.45% to 0.6% of the sample.

Only a few counts were recorded for this clone. It has no known antigen specificity. Sequence at one end of the junction differs from germline and may be a read error. From each donor, a single peripheral blood sample of approximately 110 mL on average was drawn into heparinised tubes. Naive, central memory, regulatory and stem cell-like memory CD4+ T cells were sorted on a BD FACSAria II using a panel including CD45RO, CCR7, CD25, CD127, CD95 and CD27. Every sorted population had a purity above 98%. PBMCs were separated immediately by Lymphoprep density gradient centrifugation and were stained directly, without being cultured. To minimize batch effects, samples were stained and sorted in pairs, one healthy donor with one patient per experiment.

The chain couples TRBV11-2 to TRBJ2-7, with 11 bases matching TRBD1. Sequencing input: central memory CD4+ T cells from blood. The sequence was obtained from a woman between 18 and 30 years old with type 1 diabetes. The sequenced DNA: TGTGCCAGCAGCTTAGGGTCCACGGACAGGGGGCTTTTC. Translated, it gives CASSLGSTDRGLF.